This TCR beta chain derives from a study of CD8 T cells in ankylosing spondylitis. CDR3 length: 18 amino acids. J lost 4 bases, V lost 4 bases, and 16 bases had no gene match. Germline loops: CDR1 SGDLS, CDR2 YYNGEE. Study outcomes and limitations: Some motif variants were previously reported in reactive arthritis synovial fluid and blood.

This clonotype was picked up many times. No antigen is known for it. Using quantitative 5'-RACE with molecular barcodes, the authors made TCR beta libraries. TCRdb re-derived calls from the 5' RACE reads in MiXCR, one entry per CDR3 protein. The sample includes roughly 42,000 distinct CDR3 sequences, less than 3.5% of them seen just once. The sequenced sample consisted of blood, either unsorted or a sorted T cell fraction (not recorded which). The chain uses TRBV9 and TRBJ2-3; 9 bases are a match to TRBD2. This TCR came from a male donor with ankylosing spondylitis or in good health (not recorded which). CDR3 sequence (DNA): TGTGCCAGCAGCCGACTGGGGAGGACTAGCGTTGGTTCAGATACGCAGTATTTT. Its translation is CASSRLGRTSVGSDTQYF.